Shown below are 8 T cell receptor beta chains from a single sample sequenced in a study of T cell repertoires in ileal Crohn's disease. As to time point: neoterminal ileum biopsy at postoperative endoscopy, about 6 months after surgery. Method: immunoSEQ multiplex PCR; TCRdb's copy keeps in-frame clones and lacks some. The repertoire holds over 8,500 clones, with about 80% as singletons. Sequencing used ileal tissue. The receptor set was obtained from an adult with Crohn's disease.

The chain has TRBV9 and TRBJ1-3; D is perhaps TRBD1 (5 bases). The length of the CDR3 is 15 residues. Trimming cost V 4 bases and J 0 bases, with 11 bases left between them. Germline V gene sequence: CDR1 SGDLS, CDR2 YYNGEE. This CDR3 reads CASSPMGGSGNTIYF. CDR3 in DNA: TGTGCCAGCAGCCCGATGGGGGGCTCTGGAAACACCATATATTTT.

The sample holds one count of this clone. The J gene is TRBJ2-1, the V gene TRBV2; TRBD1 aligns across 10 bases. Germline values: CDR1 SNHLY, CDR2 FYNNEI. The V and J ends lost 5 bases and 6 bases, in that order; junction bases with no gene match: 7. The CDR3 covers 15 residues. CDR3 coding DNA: TGTGCCAGCAGTCTGGACAGGGGGGTGGGCAATGAGCAGTTCTTC. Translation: CASSLDRGVGNEQFF.

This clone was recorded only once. CDR3 region: CASSSSGDNQPQHF. CDR3 bases: TGTGCCAGCAGTTCCTCAGGGGACAATCAGCCCCAGCATTTT. The V call is TRBV28, the J call TRBJ1-5, with D possibly being TRBD1 (6 bases). V was clipped by 4 bases and J by 3 bases, with 10 bases between them. CDR1 and CDR2 from the germline V gene are MDHEN and SYDVKM. This CDR3 has 14 residues.

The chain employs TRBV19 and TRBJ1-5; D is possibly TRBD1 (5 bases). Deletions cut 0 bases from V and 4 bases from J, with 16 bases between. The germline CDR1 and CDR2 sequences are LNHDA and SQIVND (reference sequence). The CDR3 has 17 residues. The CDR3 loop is CASSIDPVDKRNQPQHF. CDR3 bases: TGTGCCAGTAGTATAGACCCGGTGGACAAAAGGAATCAGCCCCAGCATTTT.

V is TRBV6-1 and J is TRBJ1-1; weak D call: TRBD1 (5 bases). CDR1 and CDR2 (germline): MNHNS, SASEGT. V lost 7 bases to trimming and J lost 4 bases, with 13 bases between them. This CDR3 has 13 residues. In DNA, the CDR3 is TGTGCCAGCACTACAGGCCTCTTCACTGAAGCTTTCTTT. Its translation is CASTTGLFTEAFF.

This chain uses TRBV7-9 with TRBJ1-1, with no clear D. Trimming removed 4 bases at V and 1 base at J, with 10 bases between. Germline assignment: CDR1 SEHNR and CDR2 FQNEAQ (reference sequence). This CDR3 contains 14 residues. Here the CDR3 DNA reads TGTGCCAGCAGCTCTATGGGCAGGAACACTGAAGCTTTCTTT. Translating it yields CASSSMGRNTEAFF.

The CDR3 loop is CASTRQFGTEAFF. The CDR3 DNA is TGTGCCAGCACGCGACAGTTCGGCACTGAAGCTTTCTTT. The chain links TRBV2 to TRBJ1-1; tentative D call: TRBD1 (5 bases). Germline CDR1 reads SNHLY; CDR2 reads FYNNEI. Trimming pared 7 bases from V and 4 bases from J, leaving 13 bases between. This CDR3 region has 13 residues.

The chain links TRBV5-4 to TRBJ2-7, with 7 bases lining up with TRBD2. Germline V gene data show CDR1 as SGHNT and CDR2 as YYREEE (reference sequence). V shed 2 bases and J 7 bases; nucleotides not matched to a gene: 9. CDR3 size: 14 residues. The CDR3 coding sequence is TGTGCCAGCAGCTTACCCCAGGCGGGGGTGGAGCAGTACTTC. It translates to CASSLPQAGVEQYF.